The rows below give T cell receptor beta chains drawn from one sample of a study of identical twins. TCRdb processed the 5' RACE reads anew with MiXCR; each CDR3 protein has one entry. The data show 750,000 to 950,000 distinct CDR3 sequences, with 9% to 15% seen just once and around 1.5% held by the top ten. The sample was also linked to a second study, of yellow fever vaccine responses in identical twins.

The sample taken for sequencing was PBMCs. These receptors were obtained from a woman under 30 in good health. Each CDR3 is given with its conserved first and last residue. A D gene is named only where the DNA matches it firmly. Rows may omit the clone size; those that give it use once, few, many or a size class.

.	.	TRBV11-1	TRBJ2-2	19	TGTGCCAGCAGCTACCCGGGGAGGTGGGGACAACTGAACACCGGGGAGCTGTTTTTT	CASSYPGRWGQLNTGELFF
TRBD1	few	TRBV24-1	TRBJ2-1	15	TGTGCCACCAGTGATCGGTCGACAGGGTCCAATGAGCAGTTCTTC	CATSDRSTGSNEQFF
.	few	TRBV12-3/TRBV12-4	TRBJ2-7	13	TGTGCCAGCAGTTTTGGTCCTGACTACGAGCAGTACTTC	CASSFGPDYEQYF
.	few	TRBV24-1	TRBJ2-1	16	TGTGCCACCAGTGATTTGCAACCGGGCCCCTACAATGAGCAGTTCTTC	CATSDLQPGPYNEQFF
TRBD2	once	TRBV28	TRBJ2-5	16	TGTGCCAGCAGTTTCCCTAGCGGGGGCTTCCAAGAGACCCAGTACTTC	CASSFPSGGFQETQYF
.	.	TRBV24-1	TRBJ2-1	12	TGTGCCACCAGTGACTGGGGGAATGAGCAGTTCTTC	CATSDWGNEQFF
TRBD2	.	TRBV9	TRBJ2-3	16	TGTGCCAGCAGCGGACGGACTAGCGGGAGAGCAGATACGCAGTATTTT	CASSGRTSGRADTQYF
TRBD2	.	TRBV15	TRBJ2-5	16	TGTGCCACCAGCAGAGATCCTAGCGGGTACCAAGAGACCCAGTACTTC	CATSRDPSGYQETQYF
TRBD1	few	TRBV7-9	TRBJ1-1	15	TGTGCCAGCAGCTTAGGATGGACAGGCTACACTGAAGCTTTCTTT	CASSLGWTGYTEAFF
TRBD2	few	TRBV12-3/TRBV12-4	TRBJ2-1	17	TGTGCCAGCAGTTTACGCGGACTAGCGGGGCCATACAATGAGCAGTTCTTC	CASSLRGLAGPYNEQFF
TRBD1	.	TRBV12-3/TRBV12-4	TRBJ1-3	16	TGTGCCAGCAGTACGGGACAGGGTTCCTCTGGAAACACCATATATTTT	CASSTGQGSSGNTIYF
TRBD2	.	TRBV19	TRBJ2-3	17	TGTGCCAGTAGTGTAGCGGGAGTTACCACTGGCACAGATACGCAGTATTTT	CASSVAGVTTGTDTQYF
.	.	TRBV3-1	TRBJ1-5	14	TGTGCCAGCAGTCAAGGACAGACCAATCAGCCCCAGCATTTT	CASSQGQTNQPQHF
.	.	TRBV6-2/TRBV6-3	TRBJ2-5	12	TGTGCCAGCAGCGACTCTTTTACGACCCAGTACTTC	CASSDSFTTQYF
.	few	TRBV15	TRBJ2-1	16	TGTGCCACCAGCAGAGATTCGGGGAGGGGGTACAATGAGCAGTTCTTC	CATSRDSGRGYNEQFF
.	few	TRBV12-3/TRBV12-4	TRBJ1-3	16	TGTGCCAGCAGTTTAAGGGCGGTGAGGGTCGAAAACACCATATATTTT	CASSLRAVRVENTIYF
.	few	TRBV11-1	TRBJ1-5	19	TGTGCCAGCAGCTTTCTTGTGATTACAGGAAGGTATAGCAATCAGCCCCAGCATTTT	CASSFLVITGRYSNQPQHF
TRBD2	few	TRBV11-2	TRBJ2-1	16	TGTGCCAGCAGCCCCGGACTAGCTAATTCGGTTAATGAGCAGTTCTTC	CASSPGLANSVNEQFF
.	.	TRBV5-1	TRBJ2-2	16	TGCGCCAGCACCTTTGCTCCTAGCACAAGCACCGGGGAGCTGTTTTTT	CASTFAPSTSTGELFF
TRBD2	few	TRBV13	TRBJ2-3	16	TGTGCCAGCAGCTTACTTACTAGCGGGAGGACAGATACGCAGTATTTT	CASSLLTSGRTDTQYF
.	.	TRBV11-2	TRBJ1-2	15	TGTGCCAGCAGCTCAGGAGAACGGAGTACCTATGGCTACACCTTC	CASSSGERSTYGYTF
TRBD2	few	TRBV6-2/TRBV6-3	TRBJ2-1	16	TGTGCCAGCAGTTACTGGACTAGCGGGAGTAGTGATGAGCAGTTCTTC	CASSYWTSGSSDEQFF
TRBD2	few	TRBV4-1	TRBJ2-3	16	TGCGCCAGCAGCCTAGGGACTAGTTTGAACGCAGATACGCAGTATTTT	CASSLGTSLNADTQYF
.	.	TRBV20-1	TRBJ2-7	12	TGCAGTGCCCCGGGACCCCGTAGAGAGCAGTACTTC	CSAPGPRREQYF
.	.	TRBV27	TRBJ2-1	17	TGTGCCAGCACCCTTTACAAGACAGGAACCTCCTACAATGAGCAGTTCTTC	CASTLYKTGTSYNEQFF
.	.	TRBV5-6	TRBJ2-5	12	TGTGCCAGCAGCCACGGGCGGGAGACCCAGTACTTC	CASSHGRETQYF
TRBD2	few	TRBV2	TRBJ2-7	14	TGTGCCAGCAGGGTTTCGAGCGGGAGAGCCCAGCAGTACTTC	CASRVSSGRAQQYF
.	.	TRBV5-5	TRBJ2-2	16	TGTGCCAGCACACCTAGAAGGGCGTCGGACACCGGGGAGCTGTTTTTT	CASTPRRASDTGELFF
.	few	TRBV2	TRBJ2-2	16	TGTGCCAGCAGTGAAATGCGTCTAGACTTTACCGGGGAGCTGTTTTTT	CASSEMRLDFTGELFF
.	.	TRBV12-3/TRBV12-4	TRBJ1-1	15	TGTGCCAGCAGCCGACTCATCGGGGGGCAGGGTGAAGCTTTCTTT	CASSRLIGGQGEAFF
.	many	TRBV20-1	TRBJ2-5	17	TGCAGTGCTAGAACAAGACTAGGACAGTACTCAAGAGAGACCCAGTACTTC	CSARTRLGQYSRETQYF
TRBD1	.	TRBV18	TRBJ1-5	15	TGTGCCAGCTCACCACCGGGACAGGGGCATCAGCCCCAGCATTTT	CASSPPGQGHQPQHF
TRBD2	few	TRBV5-6	TRBJ2-5	15	TGTGCCAGCAGCTCCCCAGCGGGGGTAGGAGAGACCCAGTACTTC	CASSSPAGVGETQYF
.	few	TRBV7-9	TRBJ2-5	15	TGTGCCAGCAGCTCCATGCCCAGGGTACAAGAGACCCAGTACTTC	CASSSMPRVQETQYF
TRBD2	many	TRBV5-1	TRBJ2-1	16	TGCGCCAGCAGCTTCCGATCTAGCGGGATGGGCGATGAGCAGTTCTTC	CASSFRSSGMGDEQFF
TRBD1	.	TRBV20-1	TRBJ2-6	16	TGCAGTGCTAGAAGACAGGGGATGCGGGGGGCCAACGTCCTGACTTTC	CSARRQGMRGANVLTF
.	.	TRBV25-1	TRBJ2-7	13	TGTGCCAGCAGTAAACAGCTCTCCTACGAGCAGTACTTC	CASSKQLSYEQYF
TRBD1	.	TRBV29-1	TRBJ2-5	14	TGCAGCGTTGAAGGAAGGGACAGGCAAGAGACCCAGTACTTC	CSVEGRDRQETQYF
.	.	TRBV12-3/TRBV12-4	TRBJ1-1	13	TGTGCCAGCATTCCGGGACGGAACACTGAAGCTTTCTTT	CASIPGRNTEAFF
TRBD2	.	TRBV4-1	TRBJ2-2	16	TGCGCCAGCAGGGGATCCGCGGGAGTCCCAACCGGGGAGCTGTTTTTT	CASRGSAGVPTGELFF
TRBD1	few	TRBV10-3	TRBJ1-4	15	TGTGCCATCAGTGTGGGGACAGGGGCTAATGAAAAACTGTTTTTT	CAISVGTGANEKLFF
.	few	TRBV7-7	TRBJ2-2	16	TGTGCCAGCAGCCTAACCGGGACAACGAACACCGGGGAGCTGTTTTTT	CASSLTGTTNTGELFF
TRBD2	few	TRBV28	TRBJ2-1	15	TGTGCCAGCACCTTCCTGGCGGGAGGGTCCCATGAGCAGTTCTTC	CASTFLAGGSHEQFF
.	.	TRBV9	TRBJ2-7	14	TGTGCCAGCAGCGCGGGGGGCTTCTCCTACGAGCAGTACTTC	CASSAGGFSYEQYF
.	.	TRBV3-1	TRBJ2-1	14	TGTGCCAGCAGACACGGGGGACGCTACAATGATCAGTTCTTC	CASRHGGRYNDQFF
.	many	TRBV20-1	TRBJ2-5	14	TGCAGTGCTAGAGCGGGGTCCTTCCAAGAGACCCAGTACTTC	CSARAGSFQETQYF
TRBD1	.	TRBV5-1	TRBJ2-7	15	TGCGCCAGCAGCTTGGTTGGGACAGGAAACTACGAGCAGTACTTC	CASSLVGTGNYEQYF
.	few	TRBV20-1	TRBJ2-6	16	TGCAGTGCATCTACAGGGTTGACCTCTGGGGCCAACGTCCTGACTTTC	CSASTGLTSGANVLTF
.	few	TRBV2	TRBJ1-1	15	TGTGCCAGCACTCCCGGAGGGGCGGGGGACACTGAAGCTTTCTTT	CASTPGGAGDTEAFF